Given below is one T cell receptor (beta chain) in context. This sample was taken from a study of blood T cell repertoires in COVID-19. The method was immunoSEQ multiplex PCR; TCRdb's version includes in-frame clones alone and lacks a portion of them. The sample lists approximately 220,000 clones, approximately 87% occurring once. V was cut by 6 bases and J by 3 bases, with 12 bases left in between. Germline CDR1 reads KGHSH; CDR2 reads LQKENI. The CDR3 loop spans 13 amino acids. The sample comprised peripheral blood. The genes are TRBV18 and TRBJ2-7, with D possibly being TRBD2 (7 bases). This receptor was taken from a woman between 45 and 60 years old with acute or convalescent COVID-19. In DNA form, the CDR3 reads TGTGCCAGCTCGCCGGGGGGCGACTACGAGCAGTACTTC. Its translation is CASSPGGDYEQYF.